This TCR beta chain was observed in a study of CD8 T cells in ankylosing spondylitis. TCRdb independently ran MiXCR on the 5' RACE reads; one entry per CDR3 protein. The sample holds some 800,000 distinct CDR3 sequences; over 9.5% are singletons and the top ten take roughly 0.51%. Study results and limitations: In ankylosing spondylitis blood, a motif of seven to nine highly homologous TCR beta variants appeared characteristic.

On this clonotype itself: No antigen is known for it.

The specimen was blood, either unsorted or a sorted T cell fraction (not recorded which). The TCR was taken from a male donor with ankylosing spondylitis.

The CDR3 bases are TGTGCCAGCAGTCAACGGACAGGGAATGAGCCCCAGCATTTT. Amino acid sequence: CASSQRTGNEPQHF. The rearrangement joins TRBV6-1 to TRBJ1-5; TRBD1 agrees at 8 bases. Germline CDR1 reads MNHNS; CDR2 reads SASEGT. CDR3 size: 14 residues. V lost 5 bases, J lost 8 bases, and 8 bases stayed unmatched.